This entry lists 25 T cell receptor beta chains sequenced from one sample in a study of cytomegalovirus exposure and HLA in healthy donors. Primers for the PCR totalled 60 Vbeta and 13 Jbeta. This table comes from immunoSEQ multiplex PCR, and its TCRdb copy is limited to in-frame clones, with some not included. The sample lists over 150,000 clones; around 75% were seen once. Source material: PBMCs. The source of these receptors is a young man in good health and CMV-seronegative.

This chain links TRBV9 with TRBJ2-7; perhaps TRBD2 as D (6 bases). Trimming cost V 0 bases and J 0 bases, with 7 bases left between them. Germline CDR1 and CDR2: SGDLS and YYNGEE. The CDR3 is 14 residues long. The CDR3 sequence: CASSVGEDSYEQYF. In DNA, the CDR3 is TGTGCCAGCAGCGTAGGGGAGGACTCCTACGAGCAGTACTTC.

A remark on this clone: A junction boundary mismatches the germline segment, possibly from a read error. The chain recombines TRBV7-9 with TRBJ1-5; unclear D gene. The germline gives CDR1 SEHNR, CDR2 FQNEAQ (reference sequence). CDR3 length: 13 residues. CDR3 sequence reads: CSSSLGQNQPQHF. DNA for the CDR3: TGTTCCAGCAGCTTAGGGCAAAATCAGCCCCAGCATTTT.

V is TRBV7-9 and J is TRBJ1-4, with D possibly matching TRBD1 (5 bases). CDR3 size: 15 residues. Trimming stripped 5 bases from V and 6 bases from J, with 16 bases between. Germline V CDR1 and CDR2: SEHNR, FQNEAQ (reference sequence). The CDR3 protein is CASSPSGTDYEKLFF. The CDR3 bases are TGTGCCAGCAGCCCAAGCGGGACTGATTATGAAAAACTGTTTTTT. Variable domain in full (rest from reference TRBV7-9 and TRBJ1-4): DTGVSQNPRHKITKRGQNVTFRCDPISEHNRLYWYRQTLGQGPEFLTYFQNEAQLEKSRLLSDRFSAERPKGSFSTLEIQRTEQGDSAMYLCASSPSGTDYEKLFFGSGTQLSVL.

The chain links TRBV14 to TRBJ2-1; D is undetermined. CDR1 is SGHDN, CDR2 FVKESK, per germline. The CDR3 is 12 amino acids. The V and J ends lost 0 bases and 10 bases respectively, with 7 bases between them. The CDR3 protein is CASSQDPVEQFF. The CDR3, as DNA: TGTGCCAGCAGCCAAGATCCCGTAGAGCAGTTCTTC.

The chain employs TRBV5-6 and TRBJ1-2; perhaps TRBD1 as D (5 bases). The CDR3 has 15 amino acids. Germline values: CDR1 SGHDT, CDR2 YYEEEE. Trimming removed 4 bases from V and 4 bases from J, with 17 bases in between. CDR3 loop: CASSGTDNHVYGYTF. CDR3 in DNA: TGTGCCAGCAGCGGCACGGACAACCACGTCTATGGCTACACCTTC.

The chain couples TRBV30 to TRBJ1-1, with no clear D. Germline V gene data show CDR1 as GTSNPN and CDR2 as SVGIG (reference sequence). Deletions cut 0 bases from V and 2 bases from J, with 7 bases between. This CDR3 contains 13 residues. This CDR3 is CAWSVLANTEAFF. In DNA form, the CDR3 reads TGTGCCTGGAGTGTATTGGCCAACACTGAAGCTTTCTTT.

The chain joins TRBV5-1 to TRBJ2-2, with D tentatively TRBD2 (5 bases). CDR3 length: 16 residues. The germline V gene has CDR1 SGHRS and CDR2 YFSETQ. The V end lost 0 bases, the J end lost 5 bases, and 14 bases lay between the germline ends. CDR3 protein: CASSLGPYSGTGELFF. The CDR3 region has the DNA TGCGCCAGCAGCTTGGGGCCCTACTCGGGGACCGGGGAGCTGTTTTTT.

This chain uses TRBV5-1 with TRBJ2-1; 8 positions agree with TRBD2. Germline V gives CDR1 SGHRS, CDR2 YFSETQ. This CDR3 spans 16 amino acids. Unmatched junction bases numbered 6, after V lost 4 bases and J lost 0 bases. CDR3 coding DNA: TGCGCCAGCAGCCGTCCCGGGAGGGCCTCCTACAATGAGCAGTTCTTC. It is translated as CASSRPGRASYNEQFF.

The chain has TRBV14 and TRBJ2-7, with D unresolved. The CDR3 covers 13 residues. Germline loops: CDR1 SGHDN, CDR2 FVKESK. V was trimmed by 1 base and J by 0 bases, leaving 4 bases between them. The DNA of the CDR3 is TGTGCCAGCAGCCAAGGTCTCTCCTACGAGCAGTACTTC. Translating it yields CASSQGLSYEQYF. Drawing the rest from reference TRBV14 and TRBJ2-7, the complete variable domain is EAGVTQFPSHSVIEKGQTVTLRCDPISGHDNLYWYRRVMGKEIKFLLHFVKESKQDESGMPNNRFLAERTGGTYSTLKVQPAELEDSGVYFCASSQGLSYEQYFGPGTRLTVT.

The V and J genes are TRBV15 and TRBJ2-7, with 7 bases fitting TRBD1. The germline gives CDR1 LNHNV, CDR2 YYDKDF (reference sequence). The CDR3 length is 15 residues. The V segment lost 2 bases and the J segment 2 bases; nucleotides outside the gene matches: 6. CDR3 loop: CATSRSGQAAYEQYF. CDR3 bases: TGTGCCACCAGCAGATCCGGACAGGCCGCCTACGAGCAGTACTTC.

This clone was counted between two and nine times. The chain has TRBV4-3 and TRBJ1-4; 7 bases agree with TRBD1. V shed 4 bases, J shed 8 bases, and the junction held 10 bases outside the gene matches. Germline CDR1 LGHNA, CDR2 YSLEER. The CDR3 extends over 15 amino acids. As DNA, the CDR3 is TGCGCCAGCAGCCCCCAGGGGGGCTCAATGGAAAAACTGTTTTTT. Translated: CASSPQGGSMEKLFF.

This chain uses TRBV28 with TRBJ2-7; 7 nucleotides agree with TRBD2. The V and J ends lost 2 bases and 2 bases, in that order; junction bases with no gene match: 9. Germline V lookup: CDR1 MDHEN, CDR2 SYDVKM. This CDR3 region has 16 residues. The CDR3 region is CASSLESGAGPYEQYF. The CDR3 DNA follows: TGTGCCAGCAGTTTAGAGAGTGGAGCGGGACCCTACGAGCAGTACTTC.

J is TRBJ1-5 and V is TRBV19; D not certain. The CDR3 has 15 residues. Germline lookup yields CDR1 LNHDA and CDR2 SQIVND (reference sequence). With 3 bases removed from V and 4 bases from J, the gap between germline ends came to 13 bases. CDR3 amino acids: CASSIWFETNQPQHF. CDR3 sequence (DNA): TGTGCCAGTAGTATTTGGTTCGAGACTAATCAGCCCCAGCATTTT.

The V gene is TRBV28, the J gene TRBJ2-5, with 11 bases aligning to TRBD1. Per germline, CDR1 MDHEN and CDR2 SYDVKM. The CDR3 is 15 residues long. After removal of 8 bases from V and 2 bases from J, the junction contained 7 bases not matched to a gene. CDR3 sequence: CASGQGALMQETQYF. The CDR3 DNA reads as TGTGCCAGCGGACAGGGGGCCTTAATGCAAGAGACCCAGTACTTC.

This rearrangement joins TRBV6-5 to TRBJ1-5; D is unclear. The CDR3 contains 14 residues. The germline V gene encodes CDR1 MNHEY and CDR2 SVGAGI. Trimming removed 6 bases from V and 4 bases from J, with 13 bases in between. CDR3 in amino acids: CASSRSPVNQPQHF. Written as DNA, the CDR3 is TGTGCCAGCAGCCGATCCCCGGTGAATCAGCCCCAGCATTTT.

This chain links TRBV28 with TRBJ2-1; 16 bases fit TRBD2. In germline, CDR1 is MDHEN, CDR2 SYDVKM. The CDR3 contains 20 residues. V dropped 0 bases and J dropped 1; count of bases not matched to a gene: 6. DNA of the CDR3: TGTGCCAGCAGTTTATGGGGACTAGCGGGAGGGAAGAGATCCTACAATGAGCAGTTCTTC. As protein: CASSLWGLAGGKRSYNEQFF.

The chain employs TRBV4-1 and TRBJ2-5; TRBD2 matches at 8 bases. CDR3 size: 16 residues. Trimming at V came to 3 bases and at J to 3 bases, leaving 9 bases not matched to a gene. Germline loops: CDR1 MGHRA, CDR2 YSYEKL. Here the CDR3 reads CASSHGSGSREETQYF. DNA of the CDR3: TGCGCCAGCAGCCATGGGAGCGGGAGCAGGGAAGAGACCCAGTACTTC.

V is TRBV5-1 and J is TRBJ2-1; D gene uncertain. CDR3 length: 13 residues. V lost 1 base, J lost 6 bases, and 8 bases lay in between. CDR1 is SGHRS, CDR2 YFSETQ, per germline. CDR3 residues: CASSLRAGNEQFF. The CDR3 DNA is TGCGCCAGCAGCTTGCGAGCTGGCAATGAGCAGTTCTTC.

The sample holds a few counts of this clone. V usage is TRBV2 and J usage is TRBJ2-5, with 7 bases lining up with TRBD2. Germline loops: CDR1 SNHLY, CDR2 FYNNEI. With V trimmed by 7 bases and J by 1 base, 6 bases remained unmatched. The CDR3 runs 14 residues. The CDR3 is CASTSGTGQETQYF. In DNA form, the CDR3 reads TGTGCCAGCACTAGCGGAACAGGCCAAGAGACCCAGTACTTC.

J is TRBJ2-7 and V is TRBV19, with 10 positions matching TRBD1. Germline trimming cut 5 bases from V and 2 bases from J; bases unmatched to any gene: 6. From germline, CDR1 is LNHDA and CDR2 SQIVND (reference sequence). The CDR3 has 15 amino acids. Here the CDR3 reads CASSSPGQGTYEQYF. In nucleotides, the CDR3 is TGTGCCAGTAGTTCGCCGGGACAGGGGACCTACGAGCAGTACTTC.

This clone was counted a few times. The chain joins TRBV15 to TRBJ2-7, with D tentatively TRBD1 (5 bases). V was cut by 2 bases and J by 2 bases, with 7 bases left in between. The CDR3 totals 13 residues. The germline V gene encodes CDR1 LNHNV and CDR2 YYDKDF (reference sequence). The CDR3 spells CATSRWGTYEQYF. CDR3 sequence (DNA): TGTGCCACCAGCAGATGGGGCACCTACGAGCAGTACTTC.

This chain links TRBV19 with TRBJ1-5; 7 bases match TRBD1. The CDR3 is made up of 16 amino acids. From germline, CDR1 is LNHDA and CDR2 SQIVND (reference sequence). Trimming took 5 bases from V and 6 from J; bases not matched to a gene: 13. CDR3 sequence (DNA): TGTGCCAGTAGTGCGACAGGGAAGGGGAAAGCTCAGCCCCAGCATTTT. This translates into CASSATGKGKAQPQHF.

V and J are TRBV28 and TRBJ2-2; D may be TRBD1 (6 bases). CDR1 and CDR2 from the germline V gene are MDHEN and SYDVKM. The germline V and J ends were trimmed by 4 bases and 6 bases, with 9 bases remaining between them. There are 13 residues in the CDR3. This CDR3 reads CASSSHRAGELFF. DNA for the CDR3: TGTGCCAGCAGTTCTCACAGGGCCGGGGAGCTGTTTTTT.

V is TRBV9 and J is TRBJ2-2, with 9 nucleotides matching TRBD2. The V segment lost 0 bases and the J segment 2 bases; nucleotides outside the gene matches: 2. The length of the CDR3 is 16 residues. CDR1 and CDR2 from the germline V gene are SGDLS and YYNGEE. In nucleotides, the CDR3 is TGTGCCAGCAGCGTAGCTAGCGGGACTAACACCGGGGAGCTGTTTTTT. This translates into CASSVASGTNTGELFF.

This clone was detected a few times. The chain couples TRBV7-9 to TRBJ2-1, with 13 bases matching TRBD2. The J segment lost 10 bases and the V segment lost 11 bases, leaving 11 bases of the junction unmatched. Germline CDR1 and CDR2: SEHNR and FQNEAQ (reference sequence). The CDR3 length is 14 residues. CDR3 nucleotides: TGTGCCGGTCGGACTAGCGGGAGAAGGGAAGAGCAGTTCTTC. Amino acid sequence: CAGRTSGRREEQFF.